This TCR beta chain was obtained from a study of regulatory T cells in long-lasting Graves disease (dated by TCRdb to about 2021). Study-wide context: Newly diagnosed Graves' disease patients had taken antithyroid drugs for less than 3 months. Persistent Graves' disease patients were compared with newly diagnosed Graves' disease patients by peripheral blood TCR sequencing and RNA sequencing. The study took place in China and was registered as a clinical trial. A total of roughly 35 samples were covered by TCR sequencing, comprising 13 persistent and around 20 newly diagnosed Graves' disease patients. Results and caveats for the whole study, not just this receptor: Sequencing and analysis were limited to the TCR beta chain. Because the primary lesion, thyroid tissue, could not be accessed, the study looked at peripheral blood alone. A larger number of public clonotypes was shared among persistent patients (approximately 3,000) than among newly diagnosed patients (around 880). Preferential use of TRBV28, TRBJ1-2 and TRBJ2-5 was observed in persistent disease, whereas TRBV20-1 and TRBJ2-1 were favored in newly diagnosed disease. The small sample size was acknowledged by the authors as a limitation that may reduce accuracy. Compared with newly diagnosed patients, patients with persistent Graves' disease had lower TCR Shannon entropy and fewer highly expanded clones, which suggests clonal expansion.

A remark on this clonotype: The antigen it recognizes is unknown. No qualities accompany the bases; no much larger clone lies one base away.

The sample's time point label, decoded: newly diagnosed GD, antithyroid drugs for less than 3 months. For both TCR sequencing and RNA sequencing, RNA was extracted from PBMCs using TRIzol. The diagnosis of Graves' disease was made according to American Thyroid Association guidelines. Patients were recruited from an endocrinology department in Xi'an, China. From each patient, around 8.3 milliliters of peripheral blood was collected into an EDTA anticoagulant tube. Ficoll Paque Plus density gradient separation was used to isolate PBMCs, and no further T cell sorting was done. An Agilent 2100 Bioanalyzer and agarose gel were used to check RNA quality, while a NanoDrop 2000 measured RNA concentration. The germline V end is reduced by 5 bases and the J end by 6 bases; junction bases left unmatched: 8. Taken from the germline V gene (reference sequence), the CDR1 and CDR2 loops are MNHEY and SMNVEV. The CDR3 starts with the cysteine, ends with the phenylalanine, and has 15 residues. The entry retains the CDR3 DNA only, 45 bases that are in frame from base 1.

Preparation of the library involved multiplex PCR. The sequencer listed for this sample is Illumina HiSeq 4000. TCR beta libraries were built with iRepertoire HTBI primers and Arm-PCR amplification of CDR3 regions. Gel purification was performed on PCR products prior to sequencing. On the study's bioinformatics: A total of roughly 58 TRBV and 14 TRBJ segments were identified across samples and were used for gene usage analysis of CDR3 amino acid clonotypes. Filtered high-quality paired reads were merged into contigs using COPE and FqMerger. BLAST was used to align contigs to IMGT TRBV, TRBD and TRBJ reference genes, and CDR3 was defined according to IMGT. Any clonotype with a frequency above 0.1% was counted as a highly expanded clone. Shannon entropy was used to measure repertoire diversity, and the Gini coefficient was used to measure V-J evenness. A clonotype was considered public if more than one individual shared it. Using fastp at Q25 and MiXCR, TCRdb reprocessed the public reads and kept productive beta chains. Every entry covers one CDR3 protein and lists the most common genes and DNA from its rows. The V and J calls, along with clone size, are taken from TCRdb and not from the paper's own processing. Recorded for this sample are about 540,000 distinct CDR3 sequences; approximately 13% of them occurred a single time. Of the sample, roughly a tenth is held by the ten largest clones.

This same sample was also taken into another study, of T cells in Graves' hyperthyroidism and ophthalmopathy. As noted in the second study: A patient counted as having stable Graves' hyperthyroidism if no progression to ophthalmopathy occurred over 18 months of follow-up. The hyperthyroidism patients were between 18 and 65 years old and newly diagnosed, with a disease duration of less than 2 months. Patients with uncontrolled infections, other autoimmune diseases, pregnancy or lactation were excluded. Diagnoses relied on clinical symptoms, serum thyroxine and TRAb, thyroid ultrasound and orbital computed tomography. For the first round of RT-PCR on the TCR CDR3, the HTBI primer set was used together with the Qiagen OneStep RT-PCR kit. Blood samples also contained most of the expanded thyroid clonotypes (frequency above 0.001), which suggests that blood repertoires may reflect thyroid immune responses. A 13 V-J signature model separated ophthalmopathy from stable hyperthyroidism, with nearly 90% sensitivity and 81.08% specificity in cross-validation and 80%/75% in testing. In validation, progression to ophthalmopathy was predicted by the model with roughly 71% sensitivity and just over 72% specificity, a median of roughly 6.4 months before onset. To identify distinguishing TCR V-J signatures, a discovery cohort of some 99 patients was used, comprising 43 with Graves' ophthalmopathy and some 60 with stable Graves' hyperthyroidism. Whether ophthalmopathy could be predicted prospectively was tested in an independent validation cohort made up of approximately 19 hyperthyroidism patients plus 17 patients who later progressed to ophthalmopathy. The 100 or so discovery patients were randomly split 7:3 into training and test sets. In addition, the study compared T-cell repertoires in thyroid tissue and in blood from over 5 Graves' hyperthyroidism patients. Following sampling, methimazole starting at 30 mg daily was given to hyperthyroidism patients, and high-dose intravenous methylprednisolone was given to ophthalmopathy patients. A second multiplex PCR round built the libraries, followed by size selection and purification. Sequencing of the libraries was done on an Illumina HiSeq2000 using paired-end 100 bp reads. SOAPnuke was used to process the raw data, with reads discarded if the reads contained adapters or uncalled bases, had a mean Phred below 15, or lacked an exact constant-primer or identifier match. COPE v1.2.5 was used to merge high-quality paired reads, and clonotypes were defined as unique nucleotide sequences. Clonotypes were aligned to IMGT TRBV, TRBD and TRBJ reference segments using MiTCR v1.1. Analysis was restricted to V-J combinations with a frequency above 0.0001, which covered roughly 99% of repertoires. The TCS score was defined as F50 (clonal expansion) divided by E x V (chaos), with BLOSUM62-based TCRdist calculated between CDR3 peptides within each V-J. Welch's t-statistics and random forest reduced some 510 V-J features to under 15, which were used in a naive Bayes classifier (R e1071). Sample size was not statistically predetermined, and blinding of investigators to group allocation was not performed. According to the paper, TCR Vbeta CDR3 sequencing was carried out on 135 peripheral blood samples, which came from 40 to 45 ophthalmopathy, under 85 hyperthyroidism and about 17 progressor patients.

The chain is made from TRBV27 and TRBJ2-1, with 9 bases matching TRBD2. Sequencing used peripheral blood mononuclear cells (PBMCs), obtained at new diagnosis, from a patient treated with antithyroid drugs. The origin of this receptor is a man aged 25 to 45 with Graves disease. Donor details come from another sample of the same person, matched by shared clones. The nucleotide sequence is given as TGTGCCAGCAGTCCGACTAGCGGAGGGGTCAATGAGCAGTTCTTC. This translates into CASSPTSGGVNEQFF.